These 8 T cell receptor beta chains originate from one sample sequenced in a study of siplizumab effects on memory and regulatory T cells. Sequencing was performed with immunoSEQ multiplex PCR; in TCRdb, only in-frame clones are kept and a portion is missing. Among 90,000 to 110,000 clones listed, 90% to 95% were seen once. The specimen was Tregs sorted from blood. These receptor sequences come from a human donor in good health.

The chain joins TRBV5-6 to TRBJ1-6; 7 bases line up with TRBD1. CDR3 length: 15 amino acids. Per the germline V gene, CDR1 is SGHDT and CDR2 is YYEEEE. V shed 4 bases, J shed 9 bases, and the junction held 10 bases outside the gene matches. The CDR3 here is CASSPGTVRSSPLHF. In DNA form, the CDR3 reads TGTGCCAGCAGCCCGGGGACAGTAAGGAGTTCACCCCTCCACTTT.

This clone showed up just once. The V gene is TRBV6-1, the J gene TRBJ1-1; possible D gene TRBD1, 6 bases. The CDR3 spans 11 residues. From germline, CDR1 is MNHNS and CDR2 SASEGT. The CDR3 nucleotides are TGTGCTGCACAGGGGAACACTGAAGCTTTCTTT. Translated, it gives CAAQGNTEAFF.

This rearrangement joins TRBV4-1 to TRBJ1-1; the D is unclear. Germline values: CDR1 MGHRA, CDR2 YSYEKL. CDR3 length: 13 amino acids. V was pared by 1 base and J by 7 bases, with 10 bases between. CDR3 DNA sequence: TGCGCCAGCAGCCAAGGAGGATATGATGAAGCTTTCTTT. Protein product: CASSQGGYDEAFF.

The chain couples TRBV2 to TRBJ2-5, with no clear D. V lost 6 bases to trimming and J lost 1 base, with 15 bases between them. The CDR3 has 15 amino acids. Germline V lookup: CDR1 SNHLY, CDR2 FYNNEI. CDR3 region: CASSPGGRAQETQYF. The CDR3 DNA follows: TGTGCCAGCAGCCCCGGCGGCAGAGCCCAAGAGACCCAGTACTTC.

V usage is TRBV19 and J usage is TRBJ2-5; 11 bases line up with TRBD2. CDR1 is LNHDA and CDR2 is SQIVND in the germline V gene (reference sequence). Germline trimming cut 3 bases from V and 4 bases from J; bases unmatched to any gene: 13. The CDR3 extends over 18 amino acids. The CDR3 DNA reads as TGTGCCAGTAGTATCGGAATAGCGGGAGGGCCGGGAACAGAGACCCAGTACTTC. This codes for CASSIGIAGGPGTETQYF.

The rearrangement links TRBV7-2 to TRBJ1-6; D not certain. Trimming removed 5 bases from V and 14 bases from J, with 19 bases in between. Germline CDR1 and CDR2: SGHTA and FQGNSA. This CDR3 contains 14 residues. The CDR3 DNA reads TGTGCCAGCAGCCAGGACCGGGCGACGGTCACCCTCCACTTT. This translates into CASSQDRATVTLHF.

The chain recombines TRBV14 with TRBJ2-3; D is uncertain. V lost 4 bases, J lost 8 bases, and 10 bases lay in between. Germline loops: CDR1 SGHDN, CDR2 FVKESK. This CDR3 spans 12 amino acids. DNA of the CDR3: TGTGCCAGCAGCCCCGCTAGTCGTACGCAGTATTTT. It is translated as CASSPASRTQYF. Drawing the rest from reference TRBV14 and TRBJ2-3, the complete variable domain is EAGVTQFPSHSVIEKGQTVTLRCDPISGHDNLYWYRRVMGKEIKFLLHFVKESKQDESGMPNNRFLAERTGGTYSTLKVQPAELEDSGVYFCASSPASRTQYFGPGTRLTVL.

The chain combines TRBV5-6 with TRBJ2-7; D not certain. V gave up 3 bases and J gave up 5 bases, with 9 bases separating them. CDR1 is SGHDT, CDR2 YYEEEE, per germline. The CDR3 is 12 residues long. The CDR3 region has the DNA TGTGCCAGCAGCTCACGTTGGCACGAGCAGTACTTC. This codes for CASSSRWHEQYF.